This TCR beta chain was retrieved from a study of blood T cell repertoires in COVID-19. Sequencing was performed with immunoSEQ multiplex PCR; in TCRdb, only in-frame clones are kept and a portion is missing. The sample holds about 440,000 clones, 75% to 90% seen once. This clonotype originated in a woman younger than 45 with acute or convalescent COVID-19. Sequencing input: peripheral blood.

CDR3 amino acids: CASSSTDGYGYTF. The CDR3 bases are TGTGCCAGCAGCTCTACAGACGGCTATGGCTACACCTTC. This chain uses TRBV5-4 with TRBJ1-2; D unresolved. Germline lookup yields CDR1 SGHNT and CDR2 YYREEE (reference sequence). Trimming left V 3 bases short and J 4 bases short, with 10 bases between. The CDR3 has 13 amino acids.